The TCR beta chain under discussion was sequenced for a study of control samples from healthy donors and cancer patients. TCRdb keeps only in-frame clones here, not all; method: immunoSEQ multiplex PCR. The sample includes about 120,000 clones, around 92% of them seen just once. The length of the CDR3 is 14 residues. The V end lost 5 bases, the J end lost 6 bases, and 13 bases lay between the germline ends. Germline V gene lookup returns CDR1 SNHLY and CDR2 FYNNEI. The clonotype originates from a man older than 75 with head and neck cancer. Sequencing was done on a sample of PBMCs. The rearrangement links TRBV2 to TRBJ1-4; D might be TRBD1 (6 bases). In DNA, the CDR3 is TGTGCCAGCAGTTCCAGGGGTATATATGAAAAACTGTTTTTT. Translation: CASSSRGIYEKLFF.